This T cell receptor (beta chain) was obtained from a study of T-cell reconstitution after alpha-beta-depleted transplantation in children. In this sample, this clonotype turned up a few times. The antigen is unknown. The TCRbeta library was prepared with unique molecular identifiers. TCRdb ran MiXCR on the PCR reads and lists one entry per CDR3 protein. The table lists under 150,000 distinct CDR3 sequences, about a tenth of them singletons. CDR3 length: 15 residues. Germline V gene data show CDR1 as SQVTM and CDR2 as ANQGSEA. Trimming at V came to 4 bases and at J to 7 bases, leaving 11 bases not matched to a gene. Regarding the study as a whole: The main origin of T-cell counts and diversity one year after transplant was newly produced T cells.

The specimen was PBMCs, mostly from graft donor cells, collected 180 days after TCRalphabeta/CD19-depleted stem cell transplant. The chain carries TRBV29-1 and TRBJ2-3, with 10 bases aligning to TRBD2. This TCR was sampled from a girl less than two years old who had a stem cell transplant for combined immunodeficiency, so the T cells may come from the graft donor. The CDR3 DNA follows: TGCAGCGTTGGAGTTCGGACTAGCGGACCCAATACGCAGTATTTT. Protein product: CSVGVRTSGPNTQYF.